This T cell receptor (beta chain) was sequenced in a study of post-analysis software for immune sequencing data. Turning to the study itself: Relapsing-remitting, secondary progressive and progressive-relapsing multiple sclerosis were all included among the disease courses.

This clonotype has only a few counts. Its target is unknown. Whole-study results and caveats: Versus controls, multiple sclerosis patients showed significantly lower diversity (normalized Chao1). Compared with controls, patients had more of five TRBV segments, including TRBV5-6, TRBV5-1 and TRBV20-1. When the samples were clustered directly with F measure, those that had been prepared in the same batch showed strong co-clustering.

CDR3 length equals 14 residues. In germline, CDR1 is LNHNV, CDR2 YYDKDF (reference sequence). V lost 2 bases and J 1 base, leaving 8 bases between the germline ends. The TCR beta cDNA libraries contained unique molecular identifiers. Around 500,000 cDNA molecules were obtained from 1 to 10 million T cells. One entry per CDR3 protein results from TCRdb running MiXCR on the PCR reads. This repertoire shows approximately 730,000 distinct CDR3 sequences, about 45% found once; its top ten account for roughly 5.2%. The sample taken for sequencing was blood. The chain combines TRBV15 with TRBJ1-1; D ambiguous. This sequence was found in a girl aged 10-17 years with multiple sclerosis. The CDR3 region is CATSRLGKNTEAFF. Written as DNA, the CDR3 is TGTGCCACCAGCAGACTCGGAAAGAACACTGAAGCTTTCTTT.